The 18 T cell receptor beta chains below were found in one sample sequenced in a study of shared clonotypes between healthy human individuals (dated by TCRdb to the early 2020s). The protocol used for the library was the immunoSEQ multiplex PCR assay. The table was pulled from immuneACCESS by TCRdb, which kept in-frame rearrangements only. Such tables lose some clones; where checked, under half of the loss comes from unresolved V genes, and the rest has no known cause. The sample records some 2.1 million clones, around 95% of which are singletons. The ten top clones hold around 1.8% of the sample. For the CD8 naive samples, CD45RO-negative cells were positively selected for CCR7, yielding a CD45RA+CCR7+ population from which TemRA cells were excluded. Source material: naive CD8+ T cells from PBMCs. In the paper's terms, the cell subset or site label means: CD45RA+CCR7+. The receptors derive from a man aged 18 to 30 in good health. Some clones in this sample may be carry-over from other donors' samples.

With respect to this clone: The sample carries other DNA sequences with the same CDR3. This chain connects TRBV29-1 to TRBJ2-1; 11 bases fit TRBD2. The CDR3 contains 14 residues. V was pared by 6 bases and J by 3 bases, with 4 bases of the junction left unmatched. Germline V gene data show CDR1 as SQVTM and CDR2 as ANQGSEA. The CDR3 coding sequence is TGCAGCGTGCTCGGGACTAGCGGCTACAATGAGCAGTTCTTC. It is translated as CSVLGTSGYNEQFF.

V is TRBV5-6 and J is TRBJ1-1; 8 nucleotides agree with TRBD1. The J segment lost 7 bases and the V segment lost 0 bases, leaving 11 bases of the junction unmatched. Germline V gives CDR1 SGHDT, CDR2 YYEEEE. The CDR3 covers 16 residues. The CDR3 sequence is CASSLAITGGRNEAFF. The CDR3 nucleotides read TGTGCCAGCAGCTTGGCCATCACAGGGGGGCGTAATGAAGCTTTCTTT. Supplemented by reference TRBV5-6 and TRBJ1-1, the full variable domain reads DAGVTQSPTHLIKTRGQQVTLRCSPKSGHDTVSWYQQALGQGPQFIFQYYEEEERQRGNFPDRFSGHQFPNYSSELNVNALLLGDSALYLCASSLAITGGRNEAFFGQGTRLTVV.

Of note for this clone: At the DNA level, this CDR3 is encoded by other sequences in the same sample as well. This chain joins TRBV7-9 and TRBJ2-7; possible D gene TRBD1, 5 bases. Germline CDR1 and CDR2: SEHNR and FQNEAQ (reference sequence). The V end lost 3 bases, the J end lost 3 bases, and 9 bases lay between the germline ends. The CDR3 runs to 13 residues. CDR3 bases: TGTGCCAGCAGCTTCGGAGACAGCTACGAGCAGTACTTC. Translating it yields CASSFGDSYEQYF.

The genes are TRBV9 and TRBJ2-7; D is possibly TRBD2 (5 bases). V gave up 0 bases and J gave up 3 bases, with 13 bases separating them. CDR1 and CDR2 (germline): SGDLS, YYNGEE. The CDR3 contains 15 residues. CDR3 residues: CASSVEEGVVYEQYF. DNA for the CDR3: TGTGCCAGCAGCGTAGAAGAGGGCGTAGTCTACGAGCAGTACTTC.

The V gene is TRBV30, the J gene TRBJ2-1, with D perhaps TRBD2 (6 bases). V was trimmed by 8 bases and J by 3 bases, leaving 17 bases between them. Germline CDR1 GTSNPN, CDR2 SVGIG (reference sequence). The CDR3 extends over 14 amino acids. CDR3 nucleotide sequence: TGTGCCCTTGGGGCGGGACCTCGCTACAATGAGCAGTTCTTC. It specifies CALGAGPRYNEQFF.

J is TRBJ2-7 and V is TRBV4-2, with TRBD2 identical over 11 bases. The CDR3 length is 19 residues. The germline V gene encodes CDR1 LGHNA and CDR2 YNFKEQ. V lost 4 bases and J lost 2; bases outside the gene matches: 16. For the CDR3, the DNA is TGTGCCAGCAGCCCAAATGTGGGACTAGCGGAAACCGATCCCTACGAGCAGTACTTC. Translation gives CASSPNVGLAETDPYEQYF.

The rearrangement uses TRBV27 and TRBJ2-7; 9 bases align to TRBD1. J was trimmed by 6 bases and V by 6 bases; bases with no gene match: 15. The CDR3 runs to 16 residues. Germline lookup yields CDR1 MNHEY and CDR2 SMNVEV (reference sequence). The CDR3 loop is CASSTGTGTGLAEQYF. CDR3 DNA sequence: TGTGCCAGCAGCACAGGGACCGGGACAGGGCTCGCCGAGCAGTACTTC.

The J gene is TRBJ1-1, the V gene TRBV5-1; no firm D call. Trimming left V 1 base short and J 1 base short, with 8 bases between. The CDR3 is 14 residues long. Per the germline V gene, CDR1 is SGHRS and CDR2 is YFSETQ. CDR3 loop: CASSLYFGNTEAFF. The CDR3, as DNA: TGCGCCAGCAGCTTGTATTTTGGGAACACTGAAGCTTTCTTT.

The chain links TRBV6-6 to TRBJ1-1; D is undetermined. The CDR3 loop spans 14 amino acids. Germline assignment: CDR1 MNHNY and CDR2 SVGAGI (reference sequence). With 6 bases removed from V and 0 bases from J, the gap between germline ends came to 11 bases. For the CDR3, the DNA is TGTGCCAGCAGCTCCGGAGAGCTGAACACTGAAGCTTTCTTT. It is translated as CASSSGELNTEAFF.

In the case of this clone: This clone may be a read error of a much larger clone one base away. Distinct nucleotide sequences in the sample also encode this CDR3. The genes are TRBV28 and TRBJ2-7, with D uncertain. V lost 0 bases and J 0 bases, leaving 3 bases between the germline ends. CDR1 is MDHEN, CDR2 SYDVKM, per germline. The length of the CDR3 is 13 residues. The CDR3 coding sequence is TGTGCCAGCAGTTTATGGAGCTCCTACGAGCAGTACTTC. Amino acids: CASSLWSSYEQYF.

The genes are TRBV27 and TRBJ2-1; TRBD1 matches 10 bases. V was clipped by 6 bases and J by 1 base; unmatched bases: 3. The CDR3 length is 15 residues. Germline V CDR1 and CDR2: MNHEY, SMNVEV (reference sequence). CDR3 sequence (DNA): TGTGCCAGCAGGACAGGGGGCCGGTCCTACAATGAGCAGTTCTTC. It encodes CASRTGGRSYNEQFF.

The CDR3 protein is CSVESKGARYGYTF. CDR3 bases: TGCAGCGTTGAATCAAAGGGGGCTCGGTATGGCTACACCTTC. The chain is built from TRBV29-1 and TRBJ1-2; 7 bases map to TRBD1. V trimming: 2 bases; J trimming: 5 bases; junction bases outside the gene matches: 8. There are 14 residues in the CDR3. Germline CDR1 reads SQVTM; CDR2 reads ANQGSEA. The full variable domain, rest sourced from reference TRBV29-1 and TRBJ1-2, is SAVISQKPSRDICQRGTSLTIQCQVDSQVTMMFWYRQQPGQSLTLIATANQGSEATYESGFVIDKFPISRPNLTFSTLTVSNMSPEDSSIYLCSVESKGARYGYTFGSGTRLTVV.

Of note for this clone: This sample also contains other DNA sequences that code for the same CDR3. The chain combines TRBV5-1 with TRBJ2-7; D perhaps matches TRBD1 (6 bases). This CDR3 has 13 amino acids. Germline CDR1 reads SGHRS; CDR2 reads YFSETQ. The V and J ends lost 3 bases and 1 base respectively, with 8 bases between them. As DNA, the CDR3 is TGCGCCAGCAGCTGGACAGTTTCCTACGAGCAGTACTTC. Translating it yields CASSWTVSYEQYF.

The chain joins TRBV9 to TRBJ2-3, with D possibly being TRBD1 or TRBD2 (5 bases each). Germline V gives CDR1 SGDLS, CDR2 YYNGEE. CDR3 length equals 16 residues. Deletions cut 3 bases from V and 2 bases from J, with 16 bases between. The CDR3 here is CASSALGALNTDTQYF. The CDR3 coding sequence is TGTGCCAGCAGCGCCCTCGGGGCCCTGAACACAGATACGCAGTATTTT.

DNA of the CDR3: TGTGCCAGCAGTATAACAGGGTACGAGGGCTACACCTTC. Translating it yields CASSITGYEGYTF. This chain joins TRBV27 and TRBJ1-2; D might be TRBD1 (6 bases). CDR3 length: 13 residues. Germline values: CDR1 MNHEY, CDR2 SMNVEV (reference sequence). The V end was cut by 5 bases, the J end by 8 bases, with 15 bases between.

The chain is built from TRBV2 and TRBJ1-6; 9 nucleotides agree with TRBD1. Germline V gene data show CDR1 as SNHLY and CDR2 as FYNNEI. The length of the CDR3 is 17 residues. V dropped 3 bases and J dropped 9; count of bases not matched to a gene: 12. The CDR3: CASSDWGQDRGSSPLHF. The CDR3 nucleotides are TGTGCCAGCAGTGACTGGGGTCAGGACAGGGGTTCTTCACCCCTCCACTTT.

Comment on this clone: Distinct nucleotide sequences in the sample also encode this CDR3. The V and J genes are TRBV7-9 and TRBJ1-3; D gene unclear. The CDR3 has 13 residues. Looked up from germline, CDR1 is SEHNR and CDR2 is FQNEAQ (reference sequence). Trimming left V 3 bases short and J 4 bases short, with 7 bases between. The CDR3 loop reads CASSFSEGNTIYF. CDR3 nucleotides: TGTGCCAGCAGCTTTTCGGAGGGAAACACCATATATTTT.

DNA for the CDR3: TGTGCCAGCAGCTTGAGTCTCTCTTACAATGAGCAGTTCTTC. Protein sequence: CASSLSLSYNEQFF. The V call is TRBV5-4, the J call TRBJ2-1; D remains ambiguous. Germline V lookup: CDR1 SGHNT, CDR2 YYREEE (reference sequence). The CDR3 extends over 14 amino acids. V was shortened by 1 base and J by 4 bases, with 9 bases between the two germline ends.